This T cell receptor (beta chain) was profiled in a study of T cells after yellow fever vaccination. Looking at the study overall: Fractions of low cell number were prepared using SMART-Seq v4 Ultra Low Input.

About this clonotype itself: What it binds is unknown.

Study-wide findings and caveats: The booster saw the reappearance of most primary-vaccination clones (approximately 97% CD4, 88% CD8).

With V trimmed by 7 bases and J by 6 bases, 6 bases remained unmatched. Looked up from germline, CDR1 is SQVTM and CDR2 is ANQGSEA. This CDR3 has 11 residues. For TCR, cDNA came from 5'RACE template switching, which added a universal primer site and UMIs. TCRdb called the 5' RACE reads again in MiXCR, with one record for every CDR3 protein. This table holds 150,000 to 200,000 distinct CDR3 sequences, approximately 9.7% found once. The specimen comprised CD8+ T cells sorted from PBMCs, sampled 45 days after the yellow fever booster vaccination. This sequence joins TRBV29-1 and TRBJ2-7; 7 bases fit TRBD2. The sequence was obtained from a man between 18 and 29 years old who received the YFV17D yellow fever vaccine. CDR3 in DNA: TGCAGCGCCTGGGGGGAGGGCGAGCAGTACGTC. Amino acids: CSAWGEGEQYV.